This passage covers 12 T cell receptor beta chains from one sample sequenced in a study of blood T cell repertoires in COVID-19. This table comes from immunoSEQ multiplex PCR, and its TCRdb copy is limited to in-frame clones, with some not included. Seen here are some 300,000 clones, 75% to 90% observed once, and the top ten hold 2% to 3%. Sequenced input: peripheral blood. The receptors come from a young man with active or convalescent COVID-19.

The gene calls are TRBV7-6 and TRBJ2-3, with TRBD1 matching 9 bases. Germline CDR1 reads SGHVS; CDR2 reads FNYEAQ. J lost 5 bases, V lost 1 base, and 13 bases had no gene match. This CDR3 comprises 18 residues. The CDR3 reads CASSLGGGSGQGLDTQYF. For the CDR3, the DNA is TGTGCCAGCAGCTTAGGCGGGGGTTCGGGACAGGGATTAGATACGCAGTATTTT.

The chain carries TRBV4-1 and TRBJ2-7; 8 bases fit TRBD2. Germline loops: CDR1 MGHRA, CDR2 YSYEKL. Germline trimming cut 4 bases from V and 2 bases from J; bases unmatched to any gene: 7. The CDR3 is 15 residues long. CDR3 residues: CASSPSAGGPYEQYF. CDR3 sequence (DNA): TGCGCCAGCAGCCCGTCGGCGGGAGGCCCCTACGAGCAGTACTTC.

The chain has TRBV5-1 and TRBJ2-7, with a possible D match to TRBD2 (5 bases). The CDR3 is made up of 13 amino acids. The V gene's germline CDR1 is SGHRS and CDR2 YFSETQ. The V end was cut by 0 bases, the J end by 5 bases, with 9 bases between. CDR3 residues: CASSLEWRDEQYF. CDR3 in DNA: TGCGCCAGCAGCTTGGAGTGGCGGGACGAGCAGTACTTC. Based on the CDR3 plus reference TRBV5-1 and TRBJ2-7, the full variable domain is KAGVTQTPRYLIKTRGQQVTLSCSPISGHRSVSWYQQTPGQGLQFLFEYFSETQRNKGNFPGRFSGRQFSNSRSEMNVSTLELGDSALYLCASSLEWRDEQYFGPGTRLTVT.

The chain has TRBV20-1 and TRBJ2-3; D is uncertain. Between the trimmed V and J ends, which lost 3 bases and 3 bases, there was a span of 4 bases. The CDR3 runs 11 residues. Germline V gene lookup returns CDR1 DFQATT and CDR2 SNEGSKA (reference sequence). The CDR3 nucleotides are TGCAGTGCTAGTCTTACAGATACGCAGTATTTT. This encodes CSASLTDTQYF.

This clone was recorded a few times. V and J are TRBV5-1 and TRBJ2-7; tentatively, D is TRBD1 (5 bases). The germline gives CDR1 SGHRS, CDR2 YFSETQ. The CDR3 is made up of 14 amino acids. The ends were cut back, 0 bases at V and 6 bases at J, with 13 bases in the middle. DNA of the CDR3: TGCGCCAGCAGCTTGGACAGGATACTGGGCGAGCAGTACTTC. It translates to CASSLDRILGEQYF.

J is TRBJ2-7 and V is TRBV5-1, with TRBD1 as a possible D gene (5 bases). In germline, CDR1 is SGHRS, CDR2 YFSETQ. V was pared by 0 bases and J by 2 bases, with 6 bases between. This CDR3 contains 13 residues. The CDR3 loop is CASSLDRPYEQYF. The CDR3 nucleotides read TGCGCCAGCAGCTTGGACAGGCCCTACGAGCAGTACTTC.

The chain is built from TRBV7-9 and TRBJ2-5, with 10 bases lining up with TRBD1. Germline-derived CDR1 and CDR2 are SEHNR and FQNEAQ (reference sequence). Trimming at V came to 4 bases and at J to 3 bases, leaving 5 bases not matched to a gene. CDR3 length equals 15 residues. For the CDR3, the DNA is TGTGCCAGCAGCTGGGGGACAGGGGCCGAAGAGACCCAGTACTTC. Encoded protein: CASSWGTGAEETQYF.

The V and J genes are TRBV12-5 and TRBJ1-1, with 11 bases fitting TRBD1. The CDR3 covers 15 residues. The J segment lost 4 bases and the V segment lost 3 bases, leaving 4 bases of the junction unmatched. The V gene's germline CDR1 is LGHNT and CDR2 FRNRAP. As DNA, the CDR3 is TGTGCTAGTGGTTTAGGGACAGGGGGTGGCACTGAAGCTTTCTTT. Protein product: CASGLGTGGGTEAFF.

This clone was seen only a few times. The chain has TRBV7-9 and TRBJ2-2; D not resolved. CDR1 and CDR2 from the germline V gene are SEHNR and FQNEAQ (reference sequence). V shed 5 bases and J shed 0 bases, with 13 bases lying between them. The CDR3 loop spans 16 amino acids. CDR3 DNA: TGTGCCAGCAGCCCCACGCCCCCGGCGAACACCGGGGAGCTGTTTTTT. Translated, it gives CASSPTPPANTGELFF.

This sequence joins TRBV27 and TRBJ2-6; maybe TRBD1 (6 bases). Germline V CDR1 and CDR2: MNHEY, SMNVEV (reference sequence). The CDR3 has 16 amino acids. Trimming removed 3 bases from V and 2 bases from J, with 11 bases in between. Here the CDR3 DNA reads TGTGCCAGCAGTTTCCGAACAGGGACTGGGGCCAACGTCCTGACTTTC. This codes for CASSFRTGTGANVLTF. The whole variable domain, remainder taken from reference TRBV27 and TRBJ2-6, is EAQVTQNPRYLITVTGKKLTVTCSQNMNHEYMSWYRQDPGLGLRQIYYSMNVEVTDKGDVPEGYKVSRKEKRNFPLILESPSPNQTSLYFCASSFRTGTGANVLTFGAGSRLTVL.

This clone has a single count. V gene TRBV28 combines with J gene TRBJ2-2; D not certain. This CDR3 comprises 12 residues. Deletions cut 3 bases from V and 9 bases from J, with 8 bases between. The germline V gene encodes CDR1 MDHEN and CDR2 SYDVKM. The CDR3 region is CASSFRPRELFF. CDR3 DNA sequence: TGTGCCAGCAGTTTTCGTCCTAGGGAGCTGTTTTTT.

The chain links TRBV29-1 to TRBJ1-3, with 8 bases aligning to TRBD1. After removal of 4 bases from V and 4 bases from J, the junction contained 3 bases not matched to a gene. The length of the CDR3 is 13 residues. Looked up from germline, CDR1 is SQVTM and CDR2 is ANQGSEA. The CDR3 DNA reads TGCAGCGTTGGGACAGGGCCCGGAAACACCATATATTTT. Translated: CSVGTGPGNTIYF.